Described below is a single T cell receptor (beta chain) sequence and its context. The antigen is undetermined. V was pared by 4 bases and J by 2 bases, with 4 bases of the junction left unmatched. The CDR3 has 16 amino acids. Germline V gives CDR1 LGHNA, CDR2 YSLEER. Primers included in the PCR were 60 Vbeta and 13 Jbeta primers. The authors' processing: In a later analysis, approximately 80 million unique TCR beta chains included roughly 11 million shared by two or more donors. Method: immunoSEQ multiplex PCR; TCRdb's copy keeps in-frame clones and lacks some. That table furnishes V, J and clone size, whereas the DNA furnished D and trimming. This sample has fewer than 200,000 clones; 55% to 70% occur once, and the top ten carry around 3%. This sample stems from a study of cytomegalovirus exposure and HLA in healthy donors. Study background: From HLA-typed donors, an early data release held about 85 million unique TCRs.

Study conclusions and caveats: Later work found that TCR association rates differed between HLA loci; DRB1 had the most and HLA-C the fewest.

Sample: PBMCs. The clonotype was recovered from a woman in her 40s in good health and CMV-seropositive. The chain couples TRBV4-3 to TRBJ2-3; 12 nucleotides match TRBD2. DNA for the CDR3: TGCGCCAGCAGCCCTCTAGCGGGGGGGATCACAGATACGCAGTATTTT. It yields the protein CASSPLAGGITDTQYF.